This TCR beta chain was identified in a study of cytomegalovirus exposure and HLA in healthy donors. Whole-study results and caveats: An assumption of roughly uniform sequencing depth across donors underlay the presence/absence analyses. The investigators catalogued 150 to 200 TCR beta chains as cytomegalovirus-associated. Serostatus for CMV was the only available immune exposure information.

PCR used 60 Vbeta primers and 13 Jbeta primers. Method: immunoSEQ multiplex PCR; TCRdb's copy keeps in-frame clones and lacks some. This repertoire shows over 95,000 clones, 74% found once; its top ten account for about 2%. A remark on this clone: As yet, its antigen is unknown.

Germline V gene sequence: CDR1 SQVTM, CDR2 ANQGSEA. CDR3 length equals 18 residues. The V gene lost 8 bases and the J gene lost 7 bases, with 33 bases spanning the gap. The V and J genes are TRBV29-1 and TRBJ1-5; D perhaps matches TRBD1 (6 bases). This clonotype originated in a human donor in good health. Sequences were obtained from PBMCs. The DNA for the CDR3 is TGCAGCACACGTCTCAGTTCAGGGCCGGGACATGGTCACCAGCCCCAGCATTTT. The encoded protein is CSTRLSSGPGHGHQPQHF.